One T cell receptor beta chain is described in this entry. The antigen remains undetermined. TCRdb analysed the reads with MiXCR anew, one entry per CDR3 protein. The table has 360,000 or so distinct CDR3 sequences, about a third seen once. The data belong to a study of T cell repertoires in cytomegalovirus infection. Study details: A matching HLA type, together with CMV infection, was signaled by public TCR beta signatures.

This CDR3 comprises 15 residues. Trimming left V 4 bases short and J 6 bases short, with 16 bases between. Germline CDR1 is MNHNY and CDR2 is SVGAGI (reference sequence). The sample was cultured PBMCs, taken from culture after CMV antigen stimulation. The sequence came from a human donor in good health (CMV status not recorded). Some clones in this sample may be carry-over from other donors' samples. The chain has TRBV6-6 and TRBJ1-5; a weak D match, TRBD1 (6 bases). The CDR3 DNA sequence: TGTGCCAGCAGTTTTCGATCTCAGGGGACTCAGCCCCAGCATTTT. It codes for CASSFRSQGTQPQHF.